This T cell receptor (beta chain) was captured in a study of Ad26.COV2.S vaccination and SARS-CoV-2 variants. This CDR3 is built from 14 residues. The table came from immunoSEQ multiplex PCR; TCRdb's copy has only in-frame clones and leaves some out. The sample has 350,000 to 550,000 clones, roughly 87% seen once. The sample's treatment: 19 received Ad26.COV2.S at low or high dose, single or two shots; a few received placebo; per-sample allocation not given. Samples analyzed were those drawn on day 63 after the first vaccine or placebo injection. This sequence was found in a person between 18 and 59 years old who received the Ad26.COV2.S COVID-19 vaccine or a placebo. V gene TRBV21-1 combines with J gene TRBJ1-2. TRBV21-1 is a listed pseudogene. The material was peripheral blood, obtained in a trial of Ad26.COV2.S vaccine versus placebo. The CDR3 bases are TGTGCCAGCAGTAGGGCGGGCCCTAACTATGGCTACACCTTC. As protein: CASSRAGPNYGYTF.